The 24 T cell receptor beta chains given below trace back to one sample, sequenced in a study of cytomegalovirus exposure and HLA in healthy donors. Use of 60 Vbeta and 13 Jbeta primers characterized the PCR. The repertoire was sequenced with immunoSEQ multiplex PCR; TCRdb's copy has only in-frame clones and lacks some. The sample has over 90,000 clones, approximately 85% seen once. Sequencing was done on a sample of PBMCs. The source of these receptors is a man aged 35-49 years in good health and CMV-seropositive.

The CDR3 protein is CAWSEFRGITNEKLFF. DNA for the CDR3: TGTGCCTGGAGTGAGTTCCGGGGGATAACTAATGAAAAACTGTTTTTT. The chain is built from TRBV30 and TRBJ1-4, with a tentative D call TRBD1 (5 bases). In germline, CDR1 is GTSNPN, CDR2 SVGIG (reference sequence). V was cut by 1 base and J by 1 base, with 13 bases left in between. This CDR3 spans 16 amino acids.

The chain uses TRBV30 and TRBJ2-1; 7 bases are shared with TRBD2. The V gene end was trimmed by 3 bases and the J gene end by 13 bases; junction bases not matched to a gene: 9. Germline CDR1 is GTSNPN and CDR2 is SVGIG (reference sequence). The CDR3 has 12 residues. The CDR3: CAWSLNLGLQFF. The CDR3 DNA reads as TGTGCCTGGAGCCTCAACTTGGGACTACAGTTCTTC.

A few counts support this clone. V is TRBV5-4 and J is TRBJ2-3; D might be TRBD1 (6 bases). V dropped 0 bases and J dropped 2 bases, with 7 bases sitting between them. This CDR3 has 14 amino acids. Germline-derived CDR1 and CDR2 are SGHNT and YYREEE (reference sequence). In DNA, the CDR3 is TGTGCCAGCAGCTTGGGGGACACCACAGATACGCAGTATTTT. Encoded protein: CASSLGDTTDTQYF.

This chain connects TRBV7-8 to TRBJ1-5; no clear D gene. The V gene lost 3 bases and the J gene lost 6 bases, with 15 bases spanning the gap. This CDR3 is 15 amino acids long. Germline-derived CDR1 and CDR2 are SGHVS and FQNEAQ. In DNA, the CDR3 is TGTGCCAGCAGCTTCCGTACGGGAAAGATTCAGCCCCAGCATTTT. Protein: CASSFRTGKIQPQHF.

This clone was picked up a small number of times. J is TRBJ1-1 and V is TRBV27; possibly TRBD1 for D (6 bases). The CDR3 is 12 residues long. V lost 7 bases and J lost 7, with 13 bases in between. Germline V gene lookup returns CDR1 MNHEY and CDR2 SMNVEV (reference sequence). For the CDR3, the DNA is TGTGCCAGCAATCATCCACAGGGTGAAGCTTTCTTT. It yields the protein CASNHPQGEAFF.

The chain is built from TRBV5-5 and TRBJ2-1; 12 bases map to TRBD2. The CDR3 is 15 amino acids. Germline CDR1 SGHKS, CDR2 YYEKEE (reference sequence). The V gene end was trimmed by 5 bases and the J gene end by 3 bases; junction bases not matched to a gene: 3. The CDR3: CASSLLAGGYNEQFF. CDR3 nucleotide sequence: TGTGCCAGCAGTTTACTAGCGGGGGGCTACAATGAGCAGTTCTTC.

The chain combines TRBV27 with TRBJ2-1, with 15 bases identical to TRBD2. The CDR3 has 18 amino acids. CDR1 is MNHEY, CDR2 SMNVEV, per germline (reference sequence). After removal of 10 bases from V and 3 bases from J, the junction contained 13 bases not matched to a gene. DNA of the CDR3: TGTGCCACCAGCCCGGGACTAGCGGGAGGATTGGGCTACAATGAGCAGTTCTTC. Amino acids: CATSPGLAGGLGYNEQFF.

The V call is TRBV6-5, the J call TRBJ2-3, with D tentatively TRBD1 (5 bases). V was clipped by 0 bases and J by 6 bases, with 13 bases between them. Germline loops: CDR1 MNHEY, CDR2 SVGAGI. This CDR3 is built from 15 residues. The CDR3 loop is CASSYSSQGPDTQYF. In nucleotides, the CDR3 is TGTGCCAGCAGTTACTCGAGCCAGGGTCCCGATACGCAGTATTTT.

The genes are TRBV11-3 and TRBJ2-3; D call uncertain. The CDR3 sequence is 14 residues long. Germline CDR1 is SGHNT and CDR2 is YENEEA. Trimming left V 3 bases short and J 3 bases short, with 10 bases between. The CDR3 bases are TGTGCCAGCAGCTTGGCGGAGTCGACAGATACGCAGTATTTT. Amino acid sequence: CASSLAESTDTQYF.

The CDR3 region has the DNA TGTGCCAGCAGCCTTGACCCCACAGGCAATGAGCAGTTCTTC. It specifies CASSLDPTGNEQFF. The chain carries TRBV7-9 and TRBJ2-1; D perhaps matches TRBD1 (5 bases). Germline V lookup: CDR1 SEHNR, CDR2 FQNEAQ (reference sequence). The CDR3 spans 14 residues. Trimming took off 5 bases at V and 6 bases at J, with 14 bases between the two ends. The whole variable domain, filled in from reference TRBV7-9 and TRBJ2-1, reads DTGVSQNPRHKITKRGQNVTFRCDPISEHNRLYWYRQTLGQGPEFLTYFQNEAQLEKSRLLSDRFSAERPKGSFSTLEIQRTEQGDSAMYLCASSLDPTGNEQFFGPGTRLTVL.

This chain links TRBV30 with TRBJ1-2; a weak D match, TRBD1 (5 bases). The CDR3 runs 13 residues. With 3 bases removed from V and 7 bases from J, the gap between germline ends came to 15 bases. Germline V gene sequence: CDR1 GTSNPN, CDR2 SVGIG (reference sequence). CDR3: CAWRVSGKSGYTF. CDR3 DNA: TGTGCCTGGAGGGTATCAGGGAAGTCTGGCTACACCTTC.

J is TRBJ1-2 and V is TRBV7-9, with TRBD1 identical over 8 bases. Germline trimming cut 5 bases from V and 7 bases from J; bases unmatched to any gene: 12. The CDR3 covers 15 residues. Per germline, CDR1 SEHNR and CDR2 FQNEAQ (reference sequence). The CDR3, as DNA: TGTGCCAGCAGCCGCCCCGGCAGGGGGCGACTTGGCTACACCTTC. Protein: CASSRPGRGRLGYTF.

This chain links TRBV6-6 with TRBJ2-1, with 7 bases that match TRBD1. This CDR3 contains 14 residues. Trimming cost V 5 bases and J 6 bases; bases outside gene matches: 7. Germline V gives CDR1 MNHNY, CDR2 SVGAGI (reference sequence). The CDR3 sequence: CASSPDGTVNEQFF. DNA for the CDR3: TGTGCCAGCAGTCCGGACGGGACAGTCAATGAGCAGTTCTTC.

This clone appeared a single time. This sequence joins TRBV5-5 and TRBJ1-2, with no clear D. V lost 0 bases and J 6 bases, leaving 9 bases between the germline ends. Germline V gene sequence: CDR1 SGHKS, CDR2 YYEKEE (reference sequence). This CDR3 comprises 13 residues. The chain's CDR3 is CASSLVAGDGYTF. CDR3 coding DNA: TGTGCCAGCAGCTTGGTGGCCGGAGATGGCTACACCTTC.

This rearrangement joins TRBV27 to TRBJ1-5; D unresolved. CDR3 size: 15 residues. The V end was cut by 2 bases, the J end by 0 bases, with 8 bases between. Germline V lookup: CDR1 MNHEY, CDR2 SMNVEV (reference sequence). The CDR3 sequence: CASSLTGRSNQPQHF. Written as DNA, the CDR3 is TGTGCCAGCAGTTTAACTGGTCGTAGCAATCAGCCCCAGCATTTT.

The chain uses TRBV5-1 and TRBJ1-1, with D possibly being TRBD1 (6 bases). Looked up from germline, CDR1 is SGHRS and CDR2 is YFSETQ. The V gene lost 4 bases and the J gene lost 5 bases, with 12 bases spanning the gap. The CDR3 covers 13 residues. CDR3 DNA: TGCGCCAGCAGCGTAACAGGGCTGACTGAAGCTTTCTTT. Its translation: CASSVTGLTEAFF. Full variable domain (remainder filled in from reference TRBV5-1 and TRBJ1-1): KAGVTQTPRYLIKTRGQQVTLSCSPISGHRSVSWYQQTPGQGLQFLFEYFSETQRNKGNFPGRFSGRQFSNSRSEMNVSTLELGDSALYLCASSVTGLTEAFFGQGTRLTVV.

This clone was observed a few times. This rearrangement joins TRBV7-9 to TRBJ1-5; D is unclear. The V gene lost 4 bases and the J gene lost 1 base, with 20 bases spanning the gap. Germline CDR1 is SEHNR and CDR2 is FQNEAQ (reference sequence). The CDR3 runs to 18 residues. CDR3 loop: CASSSGPGRVISNQPQHF. For the CDR3, the DNA is TGTGCCAGCAGCTCTGGGCCGGGAAGGGTAATCAGCAATCAGCCCCAGCATTTT.

The chain employs TRBV27 and TRBJ1-5, with D unresolved. This CDR3 comprises 13 residues. Trimming removed 4 bases from V and 2 bases from J, with 6 bases in between. The germline V gene has CDR1 MNHEY and CDR2 SMNVEV (reference sequence). The CDR3 loop reads CASSYVGNQPQHF. CDR3 nucleotides: TGTGCCAGCAGTTACGTAGGCAATCAGCCCCAGCATTTT.

This rearrangement joins TRBV5-4 to TRBJ2-1; 7 bases are a match to TRBD1. Trimming cost V 4 bases and J 12 bases; bases outside gene matches: 7. This CDR3 is 12 amino acids long. CDR1 and CDR2 (germline): SGHNT, YYREEE (reference sequence). CDR3 residues: CASSADRARQFF. CDR3 coding DNA: TGTGCCAGCAGCGCCGACAGGGCCCGGCAGTTCTTC.

The chain combines TRBV5-1 with TRBJ2-1; 11 nucleotides line up with TRBD2. The V segment lost 0 bases and the J segment 3 bases; nucleotides outside the gene matches: 2. The germline V gene has CDR1 SGHRS and CDR2 YFSETQ. The CDR3 loop spans 16 amino acids. As DNA, the CDR3 is TGCGCCAGCAGCTTGGTCGGACTAGCGGGCTACAATGAGCAGTTCTTC. Its protein is CASSLVGLAGYNEQFF. Drawing the rest from reference TRBV5-1 and TRBJ2-1, the complete variable domain is KAGVTQTPRYLIKTRGQQVTLSCSPISGHRSVSWYQQTPGQGLQFLFEYFSETQRNKGNFPGRFSGRQFSNSRSEMNVSTLELGDSALYLCASSLVGLAGYNEQFFGPGTRLTVL.

The chain carries TRBV18 and TRBJ2-5; D possibly corresponds to TRBD1 (6 bases). The CDR3 is 17 residues long. Germline CDR1 reads KGHSH; CDR2 reads LQKENI. Between the trimmed V and J ends, which lost 0 bases and 4 bases, there was a span of 18 bases. The CDR3 reads CASSPPRSQGEGETQYF. The CDR3 coding sequence is TGTGCCAGCTCACCACCCCGTTCACAGGGAGAGGGAGAGACCCAGTACTTC.

This clone was picked up a small number of times. This chain links TRBV6-6 with TRBJ2-5; weak D call: TRBD2 (6 bases). The V end was cut by 0 bases, the J end by 5 bases, with 10 bases between. The length of the CDR3 is 14 residues. CDR1 and CDR2 from the germline V gene are MNHNY and SVGAGI (reference sequence). In DNA form, the CDR3 reads TGTGCCAGCAGTTACTCGGAGGGAAGGGAGACCCAGTACTTC. Translated: CASSYSEGRETQYF.

The rearrangement links TRBV2 to TRBJ2-2; no reliable D call. From germline, CDR1 is SNHLY and CDR2 FYNNEI. Trimming pared 4 bases from V and 6 bases from J, leaving 9 bases between. The CDR3 spans 13 residues. In DNA form, the CDR3 reads TGTGCCAGCAGTGCGTATCAGGCCGGGGAGCTGTTTTTT. Amino acid sequence: CASSAYQAGELFF.

The chain joins TRBV6-5 to TRBJ1-4; a weak D match, TRBD1 (5 bases). Germline CDR1 MNHEY, CDR2 SVGAGI. V shed 10 bases and J shed 0 bases, with 15 bases lying between them. This CDR3 region has 15 residues. CDR3 nucleotides: TGTGCCACCAAGGGCGGGGGGGCAACTAATGAAAAACTGTTTTTT. Amino acid sequence: CATKGGGATNEKLFF.